This TCR beta chain emerged from a study of cytomegalovirus exposure and HLA in healthy donors. The PCR employed 60 Vbeta primers together with 13 Jbeta primers. How the authors handled the data: There were 80 million or so unique TCR beta chains by a later count, and about 12 million of them were shared. Assay: immunoSEQ multiplex PCR; the TCRdb copy retains only in-frame clones and omits some. V and J calls and clone size are those listed in that table; D and trimming were worked out from the DNA. In the table there are approximately 100,000 clones, around 82% of which are singletons. Whole-study results and caveats: A later analysis linked a missense DCLRE1C variant to TCR beta V- and J-gene trimming.

The CDR3 is 19 residues long. Trimming took 4 bases from V and 1 from J; bases not matched to a gene: 17. CDR1 and CDR2 (germline): SGDLS, YYNGEE. On this clone: Its cognate antigen is unknown.

Nominally healthy donors were sampled, though unrecorded immune exposures were likely. The rearrangement joins TRBV9 to TRBJ2-1; 7 nucleotides agree with TRBD2. This sequence was found in a woman younger than 30 in good health and CMV-seropositive. Sequencing input: PBMCs. Here the CDR3 DNA reads TGTGCCAGCAGCCCACCGGGGGGAGCAAGACCACATTCCTACAATGAGCAGTTCTTC. Translated: CASSPPGGARPHSYNEQFF.